Listed here are 14 T cell receptor beta chains from one sample, sequenced in a study of blood T cell repertoires in COVID-19. Profiled with immunoSEQ multiplex PCR; TCRdb holds only in-frame clones, not every one. The table records fewer than 90,000 clones, about three quarters of them present only once. Sequencing was performed on peripheral blood. The receptors come from a human donor in a cohort sampled during active COVID-19.

This chain uses TRBV7-6 with TRBJ2-5; D is unresolved. In germline, CDR1 is SGHVS, CDR2 FNYEAQ. V dropped 3 bases and J dropped 0 bases, with 5 bases sitting between them. The CDR3 sequence is 13 residues long. CDR3 DNA: TGTGCCAGCAGCTTCTCCCACCAAGAGACCCAGTACTTC. Encoded protein: CASSFSHQETQYF. Using reference TRBV7-6 and TRBJ2-5 for the parts outside the CDR3, the full variable domain is GAGVSQSPRYKVTKRGQDVALRCDPISGHVSLYWYRQALGQGPEFLTYFNYEAQQDKSGLPNDRFSAERPEGSISTLTIQRTEQRDSAMYRCASSFSHQETQYFGPGTRLLVL.

The chain links TRBV4-2 to TRBJ2-1, with D possibly matching TRBD2 (6 bases). Trimming took off 4 bases at V and 6 bases at J, with 16 bases between the two ends. Germline CDR1 reads LGHNA; CDR2 reads YNFKEQ. The CDR3 has 15 residues. DNA of the CDR3: TGTGCCAGCAGCCTTCGGGACTCCCTTATCAATGAGCAGTTCTTC. This sequence encodes CASSLRDSLINEQFF.

This chain connects TRBV19 to TRBJ1-5; 8 positions match TRBD1. In germline, CDR1 is LNHDA, CDR2 SQIVND (reference sequence). The CDR3 is made up of 16 amino acids. After removal of 5 bases from V and 1 base from J, the junction contained 7 bases not matched to a gene. CDR3: CASSQDRERSNQPQHF. The CDR3 region has the DNA TGTGCCAGTAGTCAGGACAGGGAAAGGAGCAATCAGCCCCAGCATTTT.

The V call is TRBV5-4, the J call TRBJ2-1, with D unresolved. Trimming took 3 bases from V and 10 from J, leaving 20 bases between them. The CDR3 is 15 residues long. From germline, CDR1 is SGHNT and CDR2 YYREEE (reference sequence). The CDR3 protein is CASSSLLAAVGEQFF. The CDR3 region has the DNA TGTGCCAGCAGCTCCCTTCTGGCAGCTGTCGGGGAGCAGTTCTTC.

This clone was detected once. The V gene is TRBV5-4, the J gene TRBJ2-7; TRBD2 matches 12 bases. CDR1 and CDR2 (germline): SGHNT, YYREEE (reference sequence). V gave up 2 bases and J gave up 4 bases; unmatched junction bases: 10. The CDR3 loop spans 17 amino acids. CDR3 nucleotides: TGTGCCAGCAGCTTAAGGCTAGCGGGAGGGCCGGGGTACGAGCAGTACTTC. As protein: CASSLRLAGGPGYEQYF. Full variable domain (rest looked up from reference TRBV5-4 and TRBJ2-7): ETGVTQSPTHLIKTRGQQVTLRCSSQSGHNTVSWYQQALGQGPQFIFQYYREEENGRGNFPPRFSGLQFPNYSSELNVNALELDDSALYLCASSLRLAGGPGYEQYFGPGTRLTVT.

Only a few counts were recorded for this clone. Other nucleotide sequences in the sample specify the same CDR3. The gene calls are TRBV7-3 and TRBJ2-1, with a possible D match to TRBD2 (5 bases). With 2 bases removed from V and 2 bases from J, the gap between germline ends came to 10 bases. Germline V gene lookup returns CDR1 SGHTA and CDR2 FQGTGA. The CDR3 has 15 amino acids. CDR3 nucleotides: TGTGCCAGCAGCTTAGCGGGCGGCCCCTACAATGAGCAGTTCTTC. Protein sequence: CASSLAGGPYNEQFF.

This chain joins TRBV30 and TRBJ2-1, with 9 bases lining up with TRBD2. Germline CDR1 reads GTSNPN; CDR2 reads SVGIG (reference sequence). This CDR3 region has 15 residues. V trimming: 1 base; J trimming: 4 bases; junction bases outside the gene matches: 5. CDR3 residues: CAWSGLAGRYNEQFF. Here the CDR3 DNA reads TGTGCCTGGAGTGGGCTAGCGGGACGGTACAATGAGCAGTTCTTC.

This rearrangement joins TRBV28 to TRBJ2-5, with D perhaps TRBD1 (6 bases). Trimming took 1 base from V and 6 from J, leaving 18 bases between them. Germline CDR1 reads MDHEN; CDR2 reads SYDVKM. This CDR3 comprises 16 residues. The CDR3 bases are TGTGCCAGCAGTTTATTAGGGCAGGGGATTGGAAAGACCCAGTACTTC. Protein sequence: CASSLLGQGIGKTQYF.

CDR3 sequence reads: CASSTRGRTDTQYF. The CDR3 bases are TGTGCCAGCAGTACCCGTGGGAGGACAGATACGCAGTATTTT. This rearrangement joins TRBV27 to TRBJ2-3; D may be TRBD2 (6 bases). V lost 5 bases and J lost 3, with 12 bases in between. This CDR3 is 14 amino acids long. CDR1 and CDR2 from the germline V gene are MNHEY and SMNVEV (reference sequence).

The chain recombines TRBV24-1 with TRBJ2-2, with D perhaps TRBD2 (7 bases). The CDR3 is made up of 16 amino acids. V was cut by 1 base and J by 6 bases, with 14 bases left in between. Looked up from germline, CDR1 is KGHDR and CDR2 is SFDVKD. The CDR3 reads CATSDFGGGGSGELFF. DNA of the CDR3: TGTGCCACCAGTGATTTTGGGGGCGGGGGCTCCGGGGAGCTGTTTTTT.

This clone was seen only once. The V call is TRBV19, the J call TRBJ2-1, with TRBD2 matching over 9 bases. V gave up 1 base and J gave up 4 bases; unmatched junction bases: 5. The CDR3 runs 16 residues. The germline gives CDR1 LNHDA, CDR2 SQIVND (reference sequence). CDR3 sequence reads: CASSIAAGGPYNEQFF. CDR3 nucleotides: TGTGCCAGTAGTATAGCTGCGGGAGGGCCGTACAATGAGCAGTTCTTC.

V is TRBV29-1 and J is TRBJ1-1; D might be TRBD1 (5 bases). With 7 bases removed from V and 1 base from J, the gap between germline ends came to 10 bases. The CDR3 extends over 12 amino acids. Germline assignment: CDR1 SQVTM and CDR2 ANQGSEA. The CDR3 is CSGGDWNTEAFF. The CDR3 DNA follows: TGCAGCGGGGGGGACTGGAACACTGAAGCTTTCTTT.

V and J are TRBV28 and TRBJ1-2; the D gene is possibly TRBD1 (6 bases). V was cut by 5 bases and J by 4 bases, with 11 bases left in between. Germline V CDR1 and CDR2: MDHEN, SYDVKM. The CDR3 runs 13 residues. The CDR3 is CASSIGGTYGYTF. CDR3 in DNA: TGTGCCAGCAGTATAGGGGGTACCTATGGCTACACCTTC.

V gene TRBV7-8 combines with J gene TRBJ1-6; 7 positions agree with TRBD1. Trimming at V came to 1 base and at J to 10 bases, leaving 13 bases not matched to a gene. The CDR3 sequence is 17 residues long. Germline V gene data show CDR1 as SGHVS and CDR2 as FQNEAQ. The CDR3 DNA follows: TGTGCCAGCAGCTTAGTACGGGTCCGACAGGGTCACTCACCCCTCCACTTT. It encodes CASSLVRVRQGHSPLHF.